This entry is about one TCR beta chain. No antigen is known for it. No base quality information exists; no much larger clone differs at one position. This sample was included in a study of OX40 agonist ivuxolimab in advanced cancers. Regarding the research as a whole: The costimulatory receptor OX40 (CD134) was targeted by ivuxolimab, a fully human IgG2 agonistic monoclonal antibody. Intravenous ivuxolimab was administered to patients every 2 weeks at six dose levels: 0.01, 0.1, 0.3, 1.5, 3 and 10 mg/kg. Among the approximately 54 dose-escalation patients, around 19 had hepatocellular carcinoma, approximately 15 melanoma, 9 renal cell carcinoma and 9 head and neck cancer. In the dose-escalation cohort, 82.7% of patients were male, and the mean age was roughly 60 years, with a range of about 23 to 85. Prior anti-PD-1, anti-PD-L1 or anti-CTLA-4 therapy was permitted, and checkpoint inhibitors had been received by about 37% of dose-escalation patients. Partial responses occurred in three dose-escalation patients: two with cutaneous melanoma and one with hepatocellular carcinoma. The purpose of peripheral TCRbeta sequencing was to test whether ivuxolimab changed TCR sequence diversity and led to clonal T-cell expansion. The monotherapy dose-escalation portion (N = 52 patients) of the phase I ivuxolimab trial is reported in the paper. The study at large found these results: Low levels of normalized T-cell clonal expansion were also seen in some patients who did not respond. In the 0.1-3.0 mg/kg groups, partial responders were among the patients with the lowest normalized peripheral clonal expansion, particularly in CD8+ T cells. At doses of 0.1 to 3.0 mg/kg, clonal expansion of both CD4+ and CD8+ T cells in blood was seen between baseline and week 6. Antigen specificity was not determined for the clonally expanded peripheral T cells. After ivuxolimab, more expanded clones were found on average in CD8+ T cells than in CD4+ T cells.

The trial excluded patients who had a history of autoimmune disease or were on systemic immunosuppression. In every dose cohort, peripheral blood was drawn for TCR sequencing at baseline, cycle 4 day 1, and cycle 7 day 1. Samples came from an open-label, multicenter, first-in-human phase I dose-escalation trial of ivuxolimab. The trial enrolled adults with locally advanced or metastatic head and neck squamous cell, hepatocellular, melanoma or renal cell carcinoma. Before TCR sequencing, CD4+ T cells and CD8+ T cells from peripheral blood were sorted into separate populations. CDR1 MNHEY and CDR2 SMNVEV are derived from the germline V gene (reference sequence). Including cysteine and phenylalanine, the CDR3 has 15 amino acids. Kept here is only the CDR3 DNA, which spans 45 bases and is read in frame from base 1. V is shortened by 5 bases, J by 4 bases, and the region joining them spans 14 bases. For sequencing of the TCRbeta CDR3 region, genomic DNA was extracted from the sorted cells. TCRbeta CDR3 regions were sequenced using the immunoSEQ Assay. The table was pulled from immuneACCESS by TCRdb, which kept in-frame rearrangements only. Such tables lose some clones; where checked, under half of the loss comes from unresolved V genes, and the rest has no known cause. The sample table shows over 15,000 clones, and around 70% are seen once. The top ten hold 20% to 30% of the sample.

Sequencing used CD4+ or CD8+ T cells sorted from blood, obtained in a trial of the OX40 agonist ivuxolimab. The V gene is TRBV27 and the J gene is TRBJ2-2, with the D gene tentatively TRBD1 or TRBD2, based on 5 matching bases in each. The TCR originated in an adult with an advanced solid tumor such as melanoma, head and neck, liver or kidney cancer. CDR3 reads: CASSVRDGGTGELFF. The bases read TGTGCCAGCAGTGTACGGGACGGCGGCACCGGGGAGCTGTTTTTT.